This is a list of T cell receptor beta chains from one sample in a study of cytomegalovirus exposure and HLA in healthy donors. Assay used: immunoSEQ multiplex PCR; TCRdb lists only in-frame clones, some missing. The data show some 140,000 clones, about 80% seen once. Sample: PBMCs. These receptor sequences come from a man aged 30-40 years in good health. The CDR3 runs from the conserved cysteine through the conserved F or W. The order of the fields is V gene, J gene, D gene, clone size, CDR3 DNA, CDR3 protein. The D gene is left open where the match is weak. The size field is filled for only some rows; it gives once, few, many or a size class.

TRBV11-3	TRBJ2-7	TRBD1	few	TGTGCCAGCAGCGGCCGGGACAGGGACTACGAGCAGTACTTC	CASSGRDRDYEQYF
TRBV27	TRBJ2-5	TRBD2	NA	TGTGCCAGCAGTTGGGGTCTAGCGGGAGGCGGCGAGACCCAGTACTTC	CASSWGLAGGGETQYF
TRBV7-6	TRBJ2-7	TRBD1	NA	TGTGCCAGCAGCCCGGGGCAGGGGGTCTCCTACGAGCAGTACTTC	CASSPGQGVSYEQYF
TRBV6-6	TRBJ2-2	TRBD1	NA	TGTGCCAGCAGCCCGACAGGGGGCACCGGGGAGCTGTTTTTT	CASSPTGGTGELFF
TRBV2	TRBJ2-5	TRBD2	NA	TGTGCCATCACGTTACTTCGCGGGAGTTCCCAAGAGACCCAGTACTTC	CAITLLRGSSQETQYF
TRBV7-8	TRBJ2-5	NA	few	TGTGCCAGCAGCTTACTGCGGCAAGAGACCCAGTACTTC	CASSLLRQETQYF
TRBV2	TRBJ1-1	TRBD1	NA	TGTGCCAGCAGAGGGACAGGTCTGAACACTGAAGCTTTCTTT	CASRGTGLNTEAFF
TRBV6-6	TRBJ2-1	TRBD1	NA	TGTGCCAGCAACCTGGATCCGGGACAGGGTGCTGAGCAGTTCTTC	CASNLDPGQGAEQFF
TRBV7-9	TRBJ2-2	NA	NA	TGTTCCAGCAGATCCCCCCCGGTTACGAACACCGGGGAGCTGTTTTTT	CSSRSPPVTNTGELFF
TRBV5-4	TRBJ2-7	NA	NA	TGTGCCAGCAGCTTGACAGGGAATAGGAACGAGCAGTACTTC	CASSLTGNRNEQYF
TRBV7-3	TRBJ2-2	TRBD2	NA	TGTGCCAGCAGCCTAGTAGCGGGAGGCCAGACGGCCGGGGAGCTGTTTTTT	CASSLVAGGQTAGELFF
TRBV12-5	TRBJ2-5	TRBD1	NA	TGTGCTAGTGGTCGGGGGACAGGGGGCTTGGAGACCCAGTACTTC	CASGRGTGGLETQYF
TRBV4-2	TRBJ1-5	NA	once	TGTGCCAGCAGCCAAGGCTACCAAAGGCTCAGGTATCAGCCCCAGCATTTT	CASSQGYQRLRYQPQHF
TRBV7-9	TRBJ1-1	TRBD1	once	TGTGCCAGCAGCCGACAGGGGGCTTCCTCGGCTTTCTTT	CASSRQGASSAFF
TRBV9	TRBJ2-4	NA	NA	TGTGCCAGCAGCCCGCAGGGGGGCAAAAACATTCAGTACTTC	CASSPQGGKNIQYF
TRBV18	TRBJ2-1	NA	NA	TGTGCCAGCTCCTCCGGGACACGATACAATGAGCAGTTCTTC	CASSSGTRYNEQFF
TRBV6-6	TRBJ2-7	NA	NA	TGTGCCAGCAGAAGGGGGGGGAGAGACTCCTACGAGCAGTACTTC	CASRRGGRDSYEQYF